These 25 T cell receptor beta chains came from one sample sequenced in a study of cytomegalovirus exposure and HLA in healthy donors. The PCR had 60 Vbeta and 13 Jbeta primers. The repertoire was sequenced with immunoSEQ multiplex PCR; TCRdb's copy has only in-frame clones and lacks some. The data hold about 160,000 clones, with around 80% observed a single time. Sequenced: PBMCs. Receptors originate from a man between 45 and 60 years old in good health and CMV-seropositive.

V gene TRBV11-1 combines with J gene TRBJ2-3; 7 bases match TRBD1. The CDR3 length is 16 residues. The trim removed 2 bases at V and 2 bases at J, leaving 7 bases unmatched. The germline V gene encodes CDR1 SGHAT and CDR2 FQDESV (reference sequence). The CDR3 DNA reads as TGTGCCAGCAGCTTACACGGGACAGACCTCACAGATACGCAGTATTTT. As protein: CASSLHGTDLTDTQYF. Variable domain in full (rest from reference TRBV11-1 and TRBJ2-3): EAEVAQSPRYKITEKSQAVAFWCDPISGHATLYWYRQILGQGPELLVQFQDESVVDDSQLPKDRFSAERLKGVDSTLKIQPAELGDSAMYLCASSLHGTDLTDTQYFGPGTRLTVL.

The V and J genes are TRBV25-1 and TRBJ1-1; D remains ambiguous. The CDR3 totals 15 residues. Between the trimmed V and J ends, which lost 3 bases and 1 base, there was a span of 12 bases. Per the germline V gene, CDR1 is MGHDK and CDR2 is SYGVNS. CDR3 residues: CASSEPAEKNTEAFF. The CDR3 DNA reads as TGTGCCAGCAGTGAGCCGGCGGAGAAGAACACTGAAGCTTTCTTT. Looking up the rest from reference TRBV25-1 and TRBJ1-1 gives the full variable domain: EADIYQTPRYLVIGTGKKITLECSQTMGHDKMYWYQQDPGMELHLIHYSYGVNSTEKGDLSSESTVSRIRTEHFPLTLESARPSHTSQYLCASSEPAEKNTEAFFGQGTRLTVV.

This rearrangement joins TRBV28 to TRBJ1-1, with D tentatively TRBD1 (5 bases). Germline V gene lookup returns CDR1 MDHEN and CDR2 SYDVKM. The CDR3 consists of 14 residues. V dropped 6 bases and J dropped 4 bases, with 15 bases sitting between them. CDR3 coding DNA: TGTGCCAGCAGGTTGGGAGGAGGGGTCACTGAAGCTTTCTTT. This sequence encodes CASRLGGGVTEAFF.

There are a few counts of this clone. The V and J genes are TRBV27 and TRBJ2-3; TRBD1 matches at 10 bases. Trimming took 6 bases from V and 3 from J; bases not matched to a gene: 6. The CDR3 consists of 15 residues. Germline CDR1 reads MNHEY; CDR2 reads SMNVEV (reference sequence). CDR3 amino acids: CASRPGQGRTDTQYF. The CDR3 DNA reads TGTGCCAGCAGACCGGGACAGGGGAGGACAGATACGCAGTATTTT.

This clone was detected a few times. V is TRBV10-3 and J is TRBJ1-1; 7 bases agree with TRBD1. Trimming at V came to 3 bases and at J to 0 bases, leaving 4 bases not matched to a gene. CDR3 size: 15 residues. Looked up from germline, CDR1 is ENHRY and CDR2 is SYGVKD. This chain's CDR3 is CAISELTGMNTEAFF. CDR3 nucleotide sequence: TGTGCCATCAGTGAACTGACAGGGATGAACACTGAAGCTTTCTTT.

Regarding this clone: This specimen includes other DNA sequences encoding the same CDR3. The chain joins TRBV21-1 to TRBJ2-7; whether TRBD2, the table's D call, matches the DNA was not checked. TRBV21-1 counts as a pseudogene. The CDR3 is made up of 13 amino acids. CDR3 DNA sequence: TGCGCCAGCAGCAAAGCGGCAGGAGGCGAGCAGTACTTC. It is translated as CASSKAAGGEQYF.

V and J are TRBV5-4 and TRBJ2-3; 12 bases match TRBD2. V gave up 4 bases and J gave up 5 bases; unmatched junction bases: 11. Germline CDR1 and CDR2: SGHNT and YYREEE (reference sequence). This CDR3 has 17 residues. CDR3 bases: TGTGCCAGCAGCCCCGTGACTAGCGGGGGCCTTAAAGATACGCAGTATTTT. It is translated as CASSPVTSGGLKDTQYF. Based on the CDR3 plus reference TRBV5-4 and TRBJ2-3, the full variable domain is ETGVTQSPTHLIKTRGQQVTLRCSSQSGHNTVSWYQQALGQGPQFIFQYYREEENGRGNFPPRFSGLQFPNYSSELNVNALELDDSALYLCASSPVTSGGLKDTQYFGPGTRLTVL.

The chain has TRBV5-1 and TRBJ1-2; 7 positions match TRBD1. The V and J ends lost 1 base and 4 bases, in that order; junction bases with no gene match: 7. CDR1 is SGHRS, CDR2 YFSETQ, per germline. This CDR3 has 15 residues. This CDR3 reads CASSLSGDRAYGYTF. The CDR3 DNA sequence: TGCGCCAGCAGCTTGTCAGGAGACAGGGCCTATGGCTACACCTTC.

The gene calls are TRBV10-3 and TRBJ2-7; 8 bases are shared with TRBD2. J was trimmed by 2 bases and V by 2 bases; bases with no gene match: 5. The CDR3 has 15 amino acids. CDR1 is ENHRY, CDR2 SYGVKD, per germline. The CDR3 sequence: CAISEGVAGTYEQYV. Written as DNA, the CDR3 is TGTGCCATCAGTGAGGGGGTAGCGGGGACCTACGAGCAGTACGTC.

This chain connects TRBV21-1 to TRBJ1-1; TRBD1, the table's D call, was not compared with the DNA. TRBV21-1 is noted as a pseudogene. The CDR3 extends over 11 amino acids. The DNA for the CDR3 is TGTGCCAGCAGCAAAGCTCAGGGGGCCGCCTTT. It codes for CASSKAQGAAF.

This CDR3 reads CASSGQNYGNTEAFF. The CDR3 nucleotides read TGTGCCAGCTCAGGACAGAATTACGGCAACACTGAAGCTTTCTTT. The V and J genes are TRBV18 and TRBJ1-1, with D perhaps TRBD1 (6 bases). CDR1 KGHSH and CDR2 LQKENI come from the germline V gene. Deletions cut 5 bases from V and 2 bases from J, with 15 bases between. The CDR3 is made up of 15 amino acids.

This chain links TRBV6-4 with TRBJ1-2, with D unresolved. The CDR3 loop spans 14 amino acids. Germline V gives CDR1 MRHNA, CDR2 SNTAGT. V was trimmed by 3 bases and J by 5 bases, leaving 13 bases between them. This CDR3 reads CASSESAGGYGYTF. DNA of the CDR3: TGTGCCAGCAGTGAGTCGGCAGGAGGTTATGGCTACACCTTC.

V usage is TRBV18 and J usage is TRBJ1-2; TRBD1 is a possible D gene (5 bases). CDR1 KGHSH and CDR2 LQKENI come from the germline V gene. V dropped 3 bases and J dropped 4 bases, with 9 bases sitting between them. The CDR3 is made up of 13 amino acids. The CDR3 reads CASSPTGAYGYTF. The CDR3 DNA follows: TGTGCCAGCTCACCTACAGGAGCCTATGGCTACACCTTC.

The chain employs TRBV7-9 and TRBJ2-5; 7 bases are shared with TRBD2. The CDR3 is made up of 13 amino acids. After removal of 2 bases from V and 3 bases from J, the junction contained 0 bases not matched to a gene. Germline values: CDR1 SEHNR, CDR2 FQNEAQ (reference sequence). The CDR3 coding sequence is TGTGCCAGCAGCTTAAGCGGGGAAGAGACCCAGTACTTC. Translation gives CASSLSGEETQYF.

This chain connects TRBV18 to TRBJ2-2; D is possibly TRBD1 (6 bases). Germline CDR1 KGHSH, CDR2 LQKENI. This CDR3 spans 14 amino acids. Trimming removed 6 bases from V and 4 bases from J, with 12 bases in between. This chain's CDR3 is CASSSDRSTGELFF. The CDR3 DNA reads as TGTGCCAGCTCTTCGGACAGAAGCACCGGGGAGCTGTTTTTT.

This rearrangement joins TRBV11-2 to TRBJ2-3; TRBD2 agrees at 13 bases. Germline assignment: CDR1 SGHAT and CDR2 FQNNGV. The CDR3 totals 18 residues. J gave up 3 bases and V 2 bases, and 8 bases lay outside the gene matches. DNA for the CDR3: TGTGCCAGCAGCTTACTAATTCGGACTAGCGGGAGAACAGATACGCAGTATTTT. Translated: CASSLLIRTSGRTDTQYF.

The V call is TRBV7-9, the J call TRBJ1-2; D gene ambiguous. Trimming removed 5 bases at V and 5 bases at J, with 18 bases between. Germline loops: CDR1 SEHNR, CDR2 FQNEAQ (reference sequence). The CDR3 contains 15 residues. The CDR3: CASSPLQAPGYGYTF. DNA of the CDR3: TGTGCCAGCAGCCCCCTTCAGGCTCCGGGATATGGCTACACCTTC.

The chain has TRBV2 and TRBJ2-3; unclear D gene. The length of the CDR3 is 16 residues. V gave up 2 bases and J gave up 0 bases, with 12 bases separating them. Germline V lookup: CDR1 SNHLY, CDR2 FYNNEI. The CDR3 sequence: CASSERRGRSTDTQYF. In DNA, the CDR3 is TGTGCCAGCAGTGAAAGGAGAGGCCGTAGCACAGATACGCAGTATTTT. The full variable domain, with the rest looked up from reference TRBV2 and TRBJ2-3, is EPEVTQTPSHQVTQMGQEVILRCVPISNHLYFYWYRQILGQKVEFLVSFYNNEISEKSEIFDDQFSVERPDGSNFTLKIRSTKLEDSAMYFCASSERRGRSTDTQYFGPGTRLTVL.

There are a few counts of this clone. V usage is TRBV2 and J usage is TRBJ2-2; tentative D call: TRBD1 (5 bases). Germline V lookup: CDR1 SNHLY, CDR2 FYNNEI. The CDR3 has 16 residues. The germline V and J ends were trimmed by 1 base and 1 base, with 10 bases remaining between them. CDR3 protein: CASSEEGTGNTGELFF. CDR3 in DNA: TGTGCCAGCAGTGAAGAGGGCACAGGGAACACCGGGGAGCTGTTTTTT.

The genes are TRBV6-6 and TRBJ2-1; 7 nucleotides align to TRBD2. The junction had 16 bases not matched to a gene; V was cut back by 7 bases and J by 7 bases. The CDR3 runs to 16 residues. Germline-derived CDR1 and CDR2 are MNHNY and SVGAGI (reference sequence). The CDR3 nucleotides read TGTGCCAGCATCAATTCTTGGGGCGGGAGACAGAATGAGCAGTTCTTC. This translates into CASINSWGGRQNEQFF.

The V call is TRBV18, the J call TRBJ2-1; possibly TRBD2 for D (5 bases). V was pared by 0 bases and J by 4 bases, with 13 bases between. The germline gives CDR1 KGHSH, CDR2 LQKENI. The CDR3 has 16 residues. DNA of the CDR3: TGTGCCAGCTCACCACCGCAACGGGGAAATTACAATGAGCAGTTCTTC. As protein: CASSPPQRGNYNEQFF.

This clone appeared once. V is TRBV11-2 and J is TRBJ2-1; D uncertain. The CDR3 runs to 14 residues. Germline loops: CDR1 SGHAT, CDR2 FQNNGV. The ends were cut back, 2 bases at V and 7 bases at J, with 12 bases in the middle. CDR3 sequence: CASSLLVLGNEQFF. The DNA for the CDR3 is TGTGCCAGCAGCTTATTGGTCCTCGGGAATGAGCAGTTCTTC.

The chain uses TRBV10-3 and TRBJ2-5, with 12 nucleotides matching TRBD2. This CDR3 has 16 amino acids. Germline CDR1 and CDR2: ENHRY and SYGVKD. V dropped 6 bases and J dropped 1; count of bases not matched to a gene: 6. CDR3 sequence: CAISGTSGSPQETQYF. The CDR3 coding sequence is TGTGCCATCAGCGGGACTAGCGGGTCCCCCCAAGAGACCCAGTACTTC.

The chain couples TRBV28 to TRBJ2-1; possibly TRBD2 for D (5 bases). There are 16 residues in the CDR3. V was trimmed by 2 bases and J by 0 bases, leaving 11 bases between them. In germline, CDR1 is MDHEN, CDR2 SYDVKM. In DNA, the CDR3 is TGTGCCAGCAGTTTAATAGCGATGAGCTCCTACAATGAGCAGTTCTTC. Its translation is CASSLIAMSSYNEQFF.

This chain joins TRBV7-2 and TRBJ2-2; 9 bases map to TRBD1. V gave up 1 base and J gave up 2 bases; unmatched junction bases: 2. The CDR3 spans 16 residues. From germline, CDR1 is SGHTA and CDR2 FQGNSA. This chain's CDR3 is CASSLGGQGNTGELFF. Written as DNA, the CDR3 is TGTGCCAGCAGCTTAGGGGGACAGGGAAACACCGGGGAGCTGTTTTTT.